In its sample, the clone carrying this T cell receptor (beta chain) was seen many times. This sample stems from a study of T-cell memory formation after mild COVID-19. Looked up from germline, CDR1 is LGHNT and CDR2 is FRNRAP. After removal of 4 bases from V and 0 bases from J, the junction contained 8 bases not matched to a gene. CDR3 length: 17 amino acids. TCRdb redid the calling of the 5' RACE reads with MiXCR, one entry per CDR3 protein. The top ten hold 22% of the sample, which has 350,000 to 450,000 distinct CDR3 sequences, 13% to 15% seen once. Sequenced: PBMCs or a T cell subset sorted from them (not recorded which). The chain has TRBV12-5 and TRBJ2-5; 10 bases fit TRBD2. This receptor was obtained from a young man who had mild COVID-19 (a few samples of this study predate the infection). Cell type and time point are not known. CDR3 bases: TGTGCTAGTGGTTGGGCCCCTAGCGGGGGCCACCAAGAGACCCAGTACTTC. Its translation is CASGWAPSGGHQETQYF.